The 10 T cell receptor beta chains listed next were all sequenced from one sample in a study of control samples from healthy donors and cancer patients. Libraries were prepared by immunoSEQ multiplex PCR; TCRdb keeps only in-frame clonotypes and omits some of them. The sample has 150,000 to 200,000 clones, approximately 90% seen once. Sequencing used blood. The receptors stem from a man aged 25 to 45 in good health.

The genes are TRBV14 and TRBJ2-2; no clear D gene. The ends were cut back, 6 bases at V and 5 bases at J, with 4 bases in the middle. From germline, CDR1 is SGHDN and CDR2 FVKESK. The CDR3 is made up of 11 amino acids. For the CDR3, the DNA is TGTGCCAGCAGTCAAACCGGGGAGCTGTTTTTT. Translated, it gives CASSQTGELFF.

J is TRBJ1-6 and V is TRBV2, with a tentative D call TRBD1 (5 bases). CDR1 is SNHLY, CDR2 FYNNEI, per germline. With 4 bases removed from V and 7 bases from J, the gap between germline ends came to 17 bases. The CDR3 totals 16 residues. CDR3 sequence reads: CASSVGFSGTNSPLHF. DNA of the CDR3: TGTGCCAGCAGTGTCGGGTTCTCAGGGACCAATTCACCCCTCCACTTT. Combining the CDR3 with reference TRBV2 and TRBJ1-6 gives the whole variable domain EPEVTQTPSHQVTQMGQEVILRCVPISNHLYFYWYRQILGQKVEFLVSFYNNEISEKSEIFDDQFSVERPDGSNFTLKIRSTKLEDSAMYFCASSVGFSGTNSPLHFGNGTRLTVT.

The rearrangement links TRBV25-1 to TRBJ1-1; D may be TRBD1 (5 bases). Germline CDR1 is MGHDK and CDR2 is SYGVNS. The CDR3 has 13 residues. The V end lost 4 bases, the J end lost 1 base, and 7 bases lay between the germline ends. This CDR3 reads CASSVQENTEAFF. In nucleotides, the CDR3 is TGTGCCAGCAGTGTACAGGAGAACACTGAAGCTTTCTTT.

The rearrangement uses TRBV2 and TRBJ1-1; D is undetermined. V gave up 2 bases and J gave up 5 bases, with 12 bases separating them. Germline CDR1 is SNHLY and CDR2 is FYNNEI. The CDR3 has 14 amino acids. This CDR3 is CASSEPRARTEAFF. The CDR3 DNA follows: TGTGCCAGCAGTGAACCCCGGGCCCGTACTGAAGCTTTCTTT.

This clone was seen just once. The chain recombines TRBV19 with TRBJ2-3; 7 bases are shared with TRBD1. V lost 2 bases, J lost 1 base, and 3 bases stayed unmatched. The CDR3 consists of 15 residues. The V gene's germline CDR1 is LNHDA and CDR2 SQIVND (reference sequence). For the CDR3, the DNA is TGTGCCAGTAGTATAAAGGGGGCCCGCACAGATACGCAGTATTTT. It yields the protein CASSIKGARTDTQYF.

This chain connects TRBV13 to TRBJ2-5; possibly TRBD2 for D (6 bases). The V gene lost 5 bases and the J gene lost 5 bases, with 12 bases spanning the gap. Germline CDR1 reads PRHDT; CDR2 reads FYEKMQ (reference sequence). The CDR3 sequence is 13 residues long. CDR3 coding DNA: TGTGCCAGCAGCGCGGGGTTTGGGGAGACCCAGTACTTC. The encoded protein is CASSAGFGETQYF.

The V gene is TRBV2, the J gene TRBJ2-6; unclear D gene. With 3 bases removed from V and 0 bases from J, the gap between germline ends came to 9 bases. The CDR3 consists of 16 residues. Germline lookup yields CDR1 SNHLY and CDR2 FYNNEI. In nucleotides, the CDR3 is TGTGCCAGCAGTGACAGCCTGAGCTCTGGGGCCAACGTCCTGACTTTC. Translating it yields CASSDSLSSGANVLTF.

The CDR3: CASSLDGNYGYTF. In nucleotides, the CDR3 is TGTGCCAGCAGCTTAGACGGAAACTATGGCTACACCTTC. This chain links TRBV7-2 with TRBJ1-2; D not resolved. Trimming took off 1 base at V and 2 bases at J, with 5 bases between the two ends. CDR3 size: 13 residues. The germline V gene encodes CDR1 SGHTA and CDR2 FQGNSA.

CDR3 in DNA: TGTGCCAGCTCACCAGGGGGACCCAATAGCAATCAGCCCCAGCATTTT. Protein: CASSPGGPNSNQPQHF. This chain links TRBV18 with TRBJ1-5, with D perhaps matching TRBD1 (5 bases). CDR1 and CDR2 from the germline V gene are KGHSH and LQKENI. The CDR3 spans 16 residues. Trimming shortened V by 2 bases and J by 0 bases, and 11 bases separated the two germline ends.

The CDR3 spells CASSLEGRMSNQPQHF. The DNA of the CDR3 is TGTGCCAGCAGCTTAGAGGGCCGGATGAGCAATCAGCCCCAGCATTTT. The V gene is TRBV7-8, the J gene TRBJ1-5; D call uncertain. Trimming cost V 1 base and J 1 base, with 11 bases left between them. The CDR3 is 16 amino acids. From germline, CDR1 is SGHVS and CDR2 FQNEAQ. The whole variable domain, filled in from reference TRBV7-8 and TRBJ1-5, reads GAGVSQSPRYKVAKRGQDVALRCDPISGHVSLFWYQQALGQGPEFLTYFQNEAQLDKSGLPSDRFFAERPEGSVSTLKIQRTQQEDSAVYLCASSLEGRMSNQPQHFGDGTRLSIL.